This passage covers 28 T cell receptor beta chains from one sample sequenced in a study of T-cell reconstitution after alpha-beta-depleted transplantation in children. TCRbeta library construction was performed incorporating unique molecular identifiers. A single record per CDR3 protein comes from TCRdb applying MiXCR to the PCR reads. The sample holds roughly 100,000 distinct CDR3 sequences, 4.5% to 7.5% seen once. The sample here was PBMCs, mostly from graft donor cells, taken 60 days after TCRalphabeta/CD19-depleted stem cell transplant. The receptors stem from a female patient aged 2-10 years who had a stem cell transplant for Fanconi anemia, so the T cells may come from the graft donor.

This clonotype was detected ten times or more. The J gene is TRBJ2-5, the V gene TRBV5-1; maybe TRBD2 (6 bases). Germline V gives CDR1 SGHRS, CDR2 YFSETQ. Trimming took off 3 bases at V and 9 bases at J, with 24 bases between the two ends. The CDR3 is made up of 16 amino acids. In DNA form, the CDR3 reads TGCGCCAGCAGCTCCCTAGCGACCGGAGAACCTGTGGCCCAGTACTTC. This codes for CASSSLATGEPVAQYF.

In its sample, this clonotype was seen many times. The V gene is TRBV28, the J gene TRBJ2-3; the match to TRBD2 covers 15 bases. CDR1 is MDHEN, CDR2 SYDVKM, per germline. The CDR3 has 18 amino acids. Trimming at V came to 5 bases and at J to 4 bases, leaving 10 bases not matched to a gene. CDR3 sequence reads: CASSRTSGRAYPPDTQYF. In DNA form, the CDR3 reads TGTGCCAGCAGTCGGACTAGCGGGAGGGCCTATCCCCCAGATACGCAGTATTTT.

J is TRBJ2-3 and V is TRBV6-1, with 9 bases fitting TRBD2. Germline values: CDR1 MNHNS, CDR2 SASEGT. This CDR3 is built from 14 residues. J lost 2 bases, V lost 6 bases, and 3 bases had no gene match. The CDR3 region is CASREREATDTQYF. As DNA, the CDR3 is TGTGCCAGCAGGGAGCGGGAGGCCACAGATACGCAGTATTTT.

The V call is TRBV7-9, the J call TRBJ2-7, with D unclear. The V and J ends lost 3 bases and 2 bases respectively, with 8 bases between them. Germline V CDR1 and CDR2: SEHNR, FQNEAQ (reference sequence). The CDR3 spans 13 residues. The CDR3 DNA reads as TGTGCCAGCAGCTTGGCAGAAGCCTACGAGCAGTACTTC. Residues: CASSLAEAYEQYF.

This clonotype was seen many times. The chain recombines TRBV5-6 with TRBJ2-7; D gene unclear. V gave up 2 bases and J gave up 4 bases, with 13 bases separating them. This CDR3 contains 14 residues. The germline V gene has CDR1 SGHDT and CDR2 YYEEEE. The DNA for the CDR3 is TGTGCCAGCAGCTTATTGAGTAGGTGGTACGAGCAGTACTTC. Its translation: CASSLLSRWYEQYF.

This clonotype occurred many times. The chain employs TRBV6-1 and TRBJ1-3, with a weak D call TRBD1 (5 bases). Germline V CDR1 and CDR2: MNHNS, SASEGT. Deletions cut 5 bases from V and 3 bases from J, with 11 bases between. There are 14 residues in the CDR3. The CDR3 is CASSRLQDGNTIYF. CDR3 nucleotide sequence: TGTGCCAGCAGTCGACTACAGGATGGAAACACCATATATTTT.

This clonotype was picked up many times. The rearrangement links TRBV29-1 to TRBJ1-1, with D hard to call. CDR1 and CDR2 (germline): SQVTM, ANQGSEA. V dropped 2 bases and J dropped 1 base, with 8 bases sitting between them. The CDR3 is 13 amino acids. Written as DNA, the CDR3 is TGCAGCGTTGAAAAGGGCCCGAACACTGAAGCTTTCTTT. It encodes CSVEKGPNTEAFF.

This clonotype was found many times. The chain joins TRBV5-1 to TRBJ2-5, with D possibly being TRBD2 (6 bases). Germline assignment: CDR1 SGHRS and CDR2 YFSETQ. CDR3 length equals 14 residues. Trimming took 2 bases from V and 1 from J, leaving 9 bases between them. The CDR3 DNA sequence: TGCGCCAGCAGCTTAACTAGCCCCCAAGAGACCCAGTACTTC. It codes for CASSLTSPQETQYF.

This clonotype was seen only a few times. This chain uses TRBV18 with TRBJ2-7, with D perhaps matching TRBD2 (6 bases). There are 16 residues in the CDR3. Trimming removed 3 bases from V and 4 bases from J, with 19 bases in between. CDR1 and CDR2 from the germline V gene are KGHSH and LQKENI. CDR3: CASSPTSHHTVYEQYF. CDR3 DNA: TGTGCCAGCTCACCTACTAGCCATCATACCGTGTACGAGCAGTACTTC.

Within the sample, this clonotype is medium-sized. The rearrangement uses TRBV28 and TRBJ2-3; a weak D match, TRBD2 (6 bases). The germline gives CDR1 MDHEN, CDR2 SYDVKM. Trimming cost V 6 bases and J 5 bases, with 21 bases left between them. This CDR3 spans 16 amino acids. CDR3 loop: CASSIRGRDWKDTQYF. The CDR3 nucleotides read TGTGCCAGCAGCATCCGTGGGCGGGATTGGAAAGATACGCAGTATTTT.

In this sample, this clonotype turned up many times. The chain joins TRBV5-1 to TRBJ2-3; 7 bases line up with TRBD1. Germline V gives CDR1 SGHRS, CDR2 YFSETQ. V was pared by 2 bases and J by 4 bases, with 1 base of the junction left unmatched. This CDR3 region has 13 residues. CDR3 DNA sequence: TGCGCCAGCAGCTTACAGGGGCCAGATACGCAGTATTTT. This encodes CASSLQGPDTQYF.

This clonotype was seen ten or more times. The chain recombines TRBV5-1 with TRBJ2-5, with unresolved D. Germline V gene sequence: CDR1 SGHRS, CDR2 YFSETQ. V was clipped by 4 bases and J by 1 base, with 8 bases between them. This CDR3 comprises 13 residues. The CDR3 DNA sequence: TGCGCCAGCAGCCTATTAGTCCAAGAGACCCAGTACTTC. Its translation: CASSLLVQETQYF.

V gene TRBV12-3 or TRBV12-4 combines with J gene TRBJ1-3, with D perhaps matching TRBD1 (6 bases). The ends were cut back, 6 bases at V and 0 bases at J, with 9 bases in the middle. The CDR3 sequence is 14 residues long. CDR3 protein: CASRKDSSGNTIYF. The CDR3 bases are TGTGCCAGCAGGAAGGACAGCTCTGGAAACACCATATATTTT.

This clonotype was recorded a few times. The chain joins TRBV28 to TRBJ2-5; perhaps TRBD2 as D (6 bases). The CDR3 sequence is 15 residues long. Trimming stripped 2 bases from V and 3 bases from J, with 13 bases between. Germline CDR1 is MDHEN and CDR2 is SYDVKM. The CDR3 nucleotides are TGTGCCAGCAGTTTAGGCCACGGGAGAGAAGAGACCCAGTACTTC. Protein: CASSLGHGREETQYF.

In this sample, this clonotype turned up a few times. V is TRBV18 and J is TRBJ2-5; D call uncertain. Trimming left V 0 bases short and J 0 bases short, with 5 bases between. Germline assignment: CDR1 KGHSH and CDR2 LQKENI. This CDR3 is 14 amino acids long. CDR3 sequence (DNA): TGTGCCAGCTCACCACCCGCGTACCAAGAGACCCAGTACTTC. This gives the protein CASSPPAYQETQYF.

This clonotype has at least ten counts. Here the CDR3 DNA reads TGTGCCAGTACAACAGGCGGCCCCGGGGAGCTGTTTTTT. Its protein product is CASTTGGPGELFF. V usage is TRBV24-1 and J usage is TRBJ2-2, with TRBD1 as a possible D gene (5 bases). V was clipped by 11 bases and J by 6 bases, with 15 bases between them. The CDR3 runs to 13 residues. Germline V gene sequence: CDR1 KGHDR, CDR2 SFDVKD.

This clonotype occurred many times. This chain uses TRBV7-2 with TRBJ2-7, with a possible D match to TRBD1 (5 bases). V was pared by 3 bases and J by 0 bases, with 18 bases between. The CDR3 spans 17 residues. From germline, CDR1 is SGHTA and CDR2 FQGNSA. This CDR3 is CASSLDSTGHFSYEQYF. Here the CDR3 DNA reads TGTGCCAGCAGCTTGGATAGCACAGGACATTTCTCCTACGAGCAGTACTTC.

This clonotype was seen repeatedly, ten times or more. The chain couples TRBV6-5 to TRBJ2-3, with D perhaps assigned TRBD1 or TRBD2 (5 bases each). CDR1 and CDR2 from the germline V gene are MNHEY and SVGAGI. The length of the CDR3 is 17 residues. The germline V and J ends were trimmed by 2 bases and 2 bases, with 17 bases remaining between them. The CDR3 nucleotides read TGTGCCAGCAGTTACACTTCCGGGACGGTGCTCACAGATACGCAGTATTTT. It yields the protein CASSYTSGTVLTDTQYF.

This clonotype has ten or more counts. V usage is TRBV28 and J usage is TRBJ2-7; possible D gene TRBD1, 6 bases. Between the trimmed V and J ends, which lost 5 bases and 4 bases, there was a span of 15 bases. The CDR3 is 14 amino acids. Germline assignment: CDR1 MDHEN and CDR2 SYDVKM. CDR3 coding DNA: TGTGCCAGCAGTGCGTCACAGGGTCGGTACGAGCAGTACTTC. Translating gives CASSASQGRYEQYF.

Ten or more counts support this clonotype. The CDR3 here is CSARGKVGSPIITGELFF. CDR3 bases: TGCAGTGCCAGGGGGAAAGTGGGGAGTCCAATTATCACCGGGGAGCTGTTTTTT. This sequence joins TRBV20-1 and TRBJ2-2; the match to TRBD1 covers 7 bases. Per germline, CDR1 DFQATT and CDR2 SNEGSKA (reference sequence). This CDR3 has 18 residues. With V trimmed by 6 bases and J by 4 bases, 20 bases remained unmatched.

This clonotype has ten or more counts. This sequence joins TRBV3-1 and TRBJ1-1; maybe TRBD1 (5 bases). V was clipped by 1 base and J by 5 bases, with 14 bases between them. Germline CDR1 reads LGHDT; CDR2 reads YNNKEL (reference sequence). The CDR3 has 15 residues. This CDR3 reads CASSQVNRWGTEAFF. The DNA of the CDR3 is TGTGCCAGCAGCCAAGTTAACAGGTGGGGGACTGAAGCTTTCTTT.

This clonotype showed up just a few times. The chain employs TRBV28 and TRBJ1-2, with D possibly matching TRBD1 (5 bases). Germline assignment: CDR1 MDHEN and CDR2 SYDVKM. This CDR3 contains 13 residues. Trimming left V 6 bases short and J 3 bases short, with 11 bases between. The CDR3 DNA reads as TGTGCCAGCAGAACAGGAGATTACTATGGCTACACCTTC. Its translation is CASRTGDYYGYTF.

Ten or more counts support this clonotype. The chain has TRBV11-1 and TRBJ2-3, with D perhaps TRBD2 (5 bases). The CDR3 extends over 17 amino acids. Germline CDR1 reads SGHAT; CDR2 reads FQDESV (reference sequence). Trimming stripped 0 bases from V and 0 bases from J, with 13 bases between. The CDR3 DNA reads TGTGCCAGCAGCTTAGCGCAGGAGGACCGAAGCACAGATACGCAGTATTTT. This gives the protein CASSLAQEDRSTDTQYF.

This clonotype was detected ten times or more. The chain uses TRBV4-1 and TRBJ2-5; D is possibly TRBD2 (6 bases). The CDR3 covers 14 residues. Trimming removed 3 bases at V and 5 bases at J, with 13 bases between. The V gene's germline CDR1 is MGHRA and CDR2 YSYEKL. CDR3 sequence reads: CASSHGRRGETQYF. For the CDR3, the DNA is TGCGCCAGCAGCCACGGACGCCGGGGGGAGACCCAGTACTTC.

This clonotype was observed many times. CDR3 bases: TGTGCCAGCAGCGCCCACACCACAGATACGCAGTATTTT. Its translation is CASSAHTTDTQYF. This chain links TRBV9 with TRBJ2-3, with D uncertain. The germline V and J ends were trimmed by 3 bases and 2 bases, with 7 bases remaining between them. The V gene's germline CDR1 is SGDLS and CDR2 YYNGEE. CDR3 length: 13 amino acids.

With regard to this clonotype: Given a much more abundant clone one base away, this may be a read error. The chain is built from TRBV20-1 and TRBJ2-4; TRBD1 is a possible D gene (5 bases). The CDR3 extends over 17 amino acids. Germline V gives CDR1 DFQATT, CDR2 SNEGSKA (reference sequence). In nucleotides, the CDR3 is TGCTGTGCTAGAGATCGGTGGGCGCAGGGAAACAAAAACATTCAGTACTTC. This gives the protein CCARDRWAQGNKNIQYF.

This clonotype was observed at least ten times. The CDR3 DNA follows: TGCAGTGCTATGAGGGGTGCGGAGACCCAGTACTTC. Translating it yields CSAMRGAETQYF. This chain links TRBV20-1 with TRBJ2-5; D tentatively fits TRBD1 or TRBD2 (5 bases each). V lost 4 bases and J lost 5, with 11 bases in between. The germline CDR1 and CDR2 sequences are DFQATT and SNEGSKA (reference sequence). The CDR3 totals 12 residues.

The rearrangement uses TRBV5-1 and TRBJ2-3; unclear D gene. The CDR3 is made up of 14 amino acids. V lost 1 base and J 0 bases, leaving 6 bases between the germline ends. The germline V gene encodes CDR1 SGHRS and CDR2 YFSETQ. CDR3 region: CASSLRSSTDTQYF. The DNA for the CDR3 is TGCGCCAGCAGCTTGCGATCTAGCACAGATACGCAGTATTTT.